These 22 T cell receptor beta chains share one sample of origin, sequenced in a study of shared clonotypes between healthy human individuals. Profiling relied on immunoSEQ multiplex PCR, and the TCRdb table lists in-frame clones only, not all of them. This sample yields around 2.1 million clones, of which about 93% are seen a single time; 1.7% belongs to the top ten. CD8 cells classed as naive were CD45RO-negative and positively selected for CCR7, excluding terminally differentiated effector memory CD45RA+ cells. The material sequenced was naive CD8+ T cells from PBMCs. The receptors derive from a man aged 18 to 35 in good health. Some clones in this sample may be carry-over from other donors' samples.

The rearrangement uses TRBV6-1 and TRBJ2-7; D may match TRBD1 or TRBD2 (5 bases each). CDR1 is MNHNS, CDR2 SASEGT, per germline. V was clipped by 0 bases and J by 2 bases, with 11 bases between them. The CDR3 is 15 residues long. In DNA, the CDR3 is TGTGCCAGCAGTGAAGCGAGGGGAAGCCCCTACGAGCAGTACTTC. Translated, it gives CASSEARGSPYEQYF.

The genes are TRBV7-9 and TRBJ2-1; 9 bases align to TRBD1. With V trimmed by 5 bases and J by 7 bases, 3 bases remained unmatched. The CDR3 sequence is 13 residues long. The V gene's germline CDR1 is SEHNR and CDR2 FQNEAQ (reference sequence). The CDR3 loop is CASSGTGINEQFF. The DNA of the CDR3 is TGTGCCAGCAGCGGGACAGGGATTAATGAGCAGTTCTTC. The full variable domain, in which reference TRBV7-9 and TRBJ2-1 provide the parts outside the CDR3, is DTGVSQNPRHKITKRGQNVTFRCDPISEHNRLYWYRQTLGQGPEFLTYFQNEAQLEKSRLLSDRFSAERPKGSFSTLEIQRTEQGDSAMYLCASSGTGINEQFFGPGTRLTVL.

This chain links TRBV6-1 with TRBJ1-1; D is perhaps TRBD1 (6 bases). V dropped 5 bases and J dropped 3 bases, with 10 bases sitting between them. There are 13 residues in the CDR3. Germline V gene sequence: CDR1 MNHNS, CDR2 SASEGT. The CDR3 nucleotides are TGTGCCAGCAGTAAGGGGGGGTACACTGAAGCTTTCTTT. Its translation: CASSKGGYTEAFF.

The chain uses TRBV5-6 and TRBJ2-7; perhaps D is TRBD1 or TRBD2 (7 bases each). Germline values: CDR1 SGHDT, CDR2 YYEEEE. The CDR3 runs to 14 residues. V was trimmed by 4 bases and J by 4 bases, leaving 15 bases between them. For the CDR3, the DNA is TGTGCCAGCAGCATGGGAGGGGGCGGGTACGAGCAGTACTTC. It specifies CASSMGGGGYEQYF.

The chain joins TRBV10-1 to TRBJ2-7, with D perhaps TRBD1 or TRBD2 (5 bases each). The V end lost 6 bases, the J end lost 0 bases, and 9 bases lay between the germline ends. The CDR3 length is 13 residues. The germline gives CDR1 WNHNN, CDR2 SYGVQD (reference sequence). The CDR3, as DNA: TGCGCCAGCAGCGGGGCCCTCTCCTACGAGCAGTACTTC. Translation gives CASSGALSYEQYF.

This clone was seen a single time. The rearrangement uses TRBV19 and TRBJ2-5, with TRBD2 matching 10 bases. This CDR3 contains 14 residues. The V segment lost 6 bases and the J segment 3 bases; nucleotides outside the gene matches: 4. Germline values: CDR1 LNHDA, CDR2 SQIVND (reference sequence). CDR3 sequence: CASRPGLAKETQYF. The CDR3, as DNA: TGTGCCAGTAGGCCGGGACTAGCGAAAGAGACCCAGTACTTC.

The chain links TRBV7-6 to TRBJ2-1, with a possible D match to TRBD2 (5 bases). Trimming pared 1 base from V and 0 bases from J, leaving 13 bases between. The CDR3 sequence is 17 residues long. Germline values: CDR1 SGHVS, CDR2 FNYEAQ. The DNA of the CDR3 is TGTGCCAGCAGCTTAGGTTGGCCGGGAAACTCCTACAATGAGCAGTTCTTC. It codes for CASSLGWPGNSYNEQFF.

V usage is TRBV29-1 and J usage is TRBJ2-7; the D is unclear. The CDR3 extends over 14 amino acids. Trimming cost V 1 base and J 2 bases, with 12 bases left between them. From germline, CDR1 is SQVTM and CDR2 ANQGSEA. The CDR3 is CSVEGGERAYEQYF. The CDR3 nucleotides read TGCAGCGTTGAAGGCGGAGAACGTGCCTACGAGCAGTACTTC.

The chain links TRBV7-6 to TRBJ1-1; a weak D match, TRBD1 (6 bases). Trimming removed 1 base from V and 1 base from J, with 10 bases in between. Germline CDR1 SGHVS, CDR2 FNYEAQ. The CDR3 has 15 amino acids. The CDR3 DNA reads as TGTGCCAGCAGCTTAGTACAGGGTACGAACACTGAAGCTTTCTTT. This encodes CASSLVQGTNTEAFF.

The V call is TRBV9, the J call TRBJ1-1; no firm D call. The germline V gene has CDR1 SGDLS and CDR2 YYNGEE. The CDR3 loop spans 13 amino acids. Trimming removed 4 bases at V and 3 bases at J, with 10 bases between. This chain's CDR3 is CASSKDGDTEAFF. The CDR3 coding sequence is TGTGCCAGCAGCAAGGACGGAGACACTGAAGCTTTCTTT.

This clone was seen once. This chain links TRBV9 with TRBJ2-7, with D perhaps given as TRBD1 or TRBD2 (5 bases each). V was cut by 3 bases and J by 2 bases, with 9 bases left in between. Germline values: CDR1 SGDLS, CDR2 YYNGEE. This CDR3 spans 13 amino acids. CDR3 DNA sequence: TGTGCCAGCAGCGGGGGGATGCCCTACGAGCAGTACTTC. Encoded protein: CASSGGMPYEQYF.

The CDR3 here is CATSGTEADTQYF. Here the CDR3 DNA reads TGTGCCACCAGCGGGACAGAGGCAGATACGCAGTATTTT. V usage is TRBV15 and J usage is TRBJ2-3, with 7 bases identical to TRBD1. Trimming took 5 bases from V and 4 from J; bases not matched to a gene: 3. This CDR3 spans 13 amino acids. Germline V gives CDR1 LNHNV, CDR2 YYDKDF (reference sequence).

V is TRBV20-1 and J is TRBJ2-3, with TRBD2 as a possible D gene (5 bases). The germline V gene has CDR1 DFQATT and CDR2 SNEGSKA (reference sequence). The V end lost 3 bases, the J end lost 5 bases, and 6 bases lay between the germline ends. CDR3 size: 11 residues. In DNA, the CDR3 is TGCAGTGCTAGGAGGGAAGATACGCAGTATTTT. This encodes CSARREDTQYF.

This sequence joins TRBV27 and TRBJ2-5, with D perhaps matching TRBD1 (7 bases). The length of the CDR3 is 14 residues. V was clipped by 2 bases and J by 4 bases, with 11 bases between them. Per the germline V gene, CDR1 is MNHEY and CDR2 is SMNVEV (reference sequence). The CDR3 sequence: CASSLQGGLETQYF. For the CDR3, the DNA is TGTGCCAGCAGTTTACAGGGGGGATTAGAGACCCAGTACTTC.

This clone was counted a single time. V is TRBV10-1 and J is TRBJ1-2; possibly TRBD1 for D (5 bases). Germline V CDR1 and CDR2: WNHNN, SYGVQD (reference sequence). Trimming cost V 2 bases and J 4 bases, with 11 bases left between them. This CDR3 contains 14 residues. In DNA form, the CDR3 reads TGCGCCAGCAGTGAGACGGGGGACGGCTATGGCTACACCTTC. Amino acids: CASSETGDGYGYTF.

This chain joins TRBV28 and TRBJ2-5; D possibly corresponds to TRBD1 (5 bases). The germline V and J ends were trimmed by 5 bases and 5 bases, with 15 bases remaining between them. Germline V gene lookup returns CDR1 MDHEN and CDR2 SYDVKM. The CDR3 is 14 residues long. CDR3 region: CASSALGAPETQYF. The CDR3 bases are TGTGCCAGCAGTGCCCTAGGGGCCCCCGAGACCCAGTACTTC.

The chain couples TRBV5-6 to TRBJ2-1; D possibly corresponds to TRBD2 (6 bases). Per germline, CDR1 SGHDT and CDR2 YYEEEE. V was trimmed by 2 bases and J by 2 bases, leaving 8 bases between them. The CDR3 totals 14 residues. CDR3 residues: CASSFGGPYNEQFF. The CDR3 DNA is TGTGCCAGCAGCTTTGGAGGGCCCTACAATGAGCAGTTCTTC.

This chain links TRBV6-5 with TRBJ2-7, with no clear D. From germline, CDR1 is MNHEY and CDR2 SVGAGI. Trimming stripped 2 bases from V and 2 bases from J, with 4 bases between. This CDR3 contains 12 residues. CDR3 protein: CASSYLAYEQYF. CDR3 in DNA: TGTGCCAGCAGTTACCTGGCCTACGAGCAGTACTTC.

With regard to this clone: The sample has other DNA sequences that encode this CDR3 too. This chain connects TRBV27 to TRBJ2-1; a possible D gene is TRBD2 (5 bases). This CDR3 region has 11 residues. The germline V and J ends were trimmed by 4 bases and 7 bases, with 5 bases remaining between them. Germline V gene sequence: CDR1 MNHEY, CDR2 SMNVEV (reference sequence). The CDR3 reads CASSSGNEQFF. For the CDR3, the DNA is TGTGCCAGCAGTTCGGGGAATGAGCAGTTCTTC.

The rearrangement joins TRBV15 to TRBJ1-4; 7 bases are shared with TRBD1. Trimming cost V 5 bases and J 4 bases; bases outside gene matches: 4. Germline assignment: CDR1 LNHNV and CDR2 YYDKDF (reference sequence). This CDR3 spans 14 amino acids. The CDR3 nucleotides read TGTGCCACCAGCGGGGGACAGATTAATGAAAAACTGTTTTTT. It is translated as CATSGGQINEKLFF.

V usage is TRBV5-4 and J usage is TRBJ2-7; D is tentatively TRBD1 or TRBD2 (5 bases each). V gave up 3 bases and J gave up 2 bases, with 9 bases separating them. This CDR3 comprises 13 residues. CDR1 and CDR2 from the germline V gene are SGHNT and YYREEE (reference sequence). CDR3 DNA: TGTGCCAGCAGCTATGGGACGGCCTACGAGCAGTACTTC. Its protein is CASSYGTAYEQYF. The entire variable domain, with the rest obtained from reference TRBV5-4 and TRBJ2-7, is as follows: ETGVTQSPTHLIKTRGQQVTLRCSSQSGHNTVSWYQQALGQGPQFIFQYYREEENGRGNFPPRFSGLQFPNYSSELNVNALELDDSALYLCASSYGTAYEQYFGPGTRLTVT.

The V call is TRBV7-9, the J call TRBJ2-2, with D tentatively TRBD2 (6 bases). The CDR3 totals 13 residues. Trimming pared 1 base from V and 7 bases from J, leaving 7 bases between. CDR1 and CDR2 from the germline V gene are SEHNR and FQNEAQ (reference sequence). CDR3 nucleotides: TGTGCCAGCAGCTTAGGCGGGGTCGGGGAGCTGTTTTTT. Translated, it gives CASSLGGVGELFF.